This T cell receptor beta chain was recorded in a study of blood T cell repertoires in COVID-19. Turning to the study itself: From T cells, B-cell-depleted T cells, or PBMCs came the material, which was cDNA or gDNA.

TCRdb's table, derived via immunoSEQ multiplex PCR, lists solely in-frame clones and lacks some. The sample has under 200,000 clones; around 83% are singletons. The table lists this clone with a count of one. This clonotype was obtained from a woman aged 40 to 50 with acute or convalescent COVID-19. Material for sequencing was peripheral blood.

This CDR3 reads CASSYAGCTGELFF. The CDR3 nucleotides read TGTGCCAGCAGCTACGCAGGGTGCACCGGGGAGCTGTTTTTT. The rearrangement links TRBV5-7 to TRBJ2-2; a weak D match, TRBD1 (5 bases). TRBV5-7 is assigned to the ORF class and has an uncertain function. CDR3 length: 14 amino acids. V was cut by 3 bases and J by 4 bases, with 10 bases left in between.